Given below is one TCR beta chain in context. As yet, its antigen is unknown. This sample is part of a study of breast tumors, draining lymph nodes, adjacent tissues. A single record per CDR3 protein comes from TCRdb applying MiXCR to the multiplex PCR reads. The sample lists 290,000 or so distinct CDR3 sequences, 30% occurring once. The lymph nodes were axillary draining lymph nodes from breast cancer patients. Notes on the study in general: Data fit most tumor T cells coming from lymph node, expanding in tumor. Tumor and nontumor repertoires were significantly more similar in luminal-like than in basal-like breast cancer. Tumor repertoires ranked between lymph nodes and nontumor tissue in diversity, with V and J gene preferences. That most tumor T cells come from lymph nodes remained unproven.

Looked up from germline, CDR1 is DFQATT and CDR2 is SNEGSKA (reference sequence). The V end was cut by 0 bases, the J end by 7 bases, with 13 bases between. The CDR3 is made up of 15 amino acids. This chain links TRBV20-1 with TRBJ1-6, with unresolved D. The receptor was derived from a female donor with breast cancer. Some clones in this sample may be carry-over from other donors' samples. The material sequenced was axillary lymph node tissue. This chain's CDR3 is CSARDRSGSNSPLHF. The CDR3, as DNA: TGCAGTGCTAGAGACCGGTCGGGCTCAAATTCACCCCTCCACTTT.